Following are 14 T cell receptor beta chains from one sample sequenced in a study of metastatic and nonmetastatic thyroid tumors. Each patient went into thyroid surgery without having received any treatment. TCRdb called clones again from the PCR reads with MiXCR. Of tens of thousands of clones listed, roughly 26% are singletons. The sample taken for sequencing was tumor tissue. The receptors were sampled from a female donor with papillary thyroid cancer or a benign thyroid nodule (not recorded which). Some clones in this sample may be carry-over from other donors' samples.

The table lists this clone with many counts. The sample holds other DNA sequences that translate to the same CDR3. The chain is built from TRBV6-1 and TRBJ1-4; D is ambiguous. The CDR3 spans 14 residues. CDR1 and CDR2 (germline): MNHNS, SASEGT. V dropped 1 base and J dropped 1 base, with 4 bases sitting between them. CDR3 amino acids: CASSEGETNEKLFF. CDR3 nucleotide sequence: TGTGCCAGCAGTGAAGGGGAAACTAATGAAAAACTGTTTTTT.

The chain links TRBV28 to TRBJ1-2, with TRBD1 matching over 7 bases. V was pared by 5 bases and J by 4 bases, with 7 bases of the junction left unmatched. In germline, CDR1 is MDHEN, CDR2 SYDVKM. This CDR3 spans 14 amino acids. In DNA, the CDR3 is TGTGCCAGCAGTCCGGGACAGCGGGCCTATGGCTACACCTTC. This encodes CASSPGQRAYGYTF.

This chain links TRBV6-2 or TRBV6-3 with TRBJ1-5; no reliable D call. Trimming took 2 bases from V and 6 from J, leaving 5 bases between them. Germline lookup yields CDR1 MNHEY and CDR2 SVGEGT. This CDR3 comprises 12 residues. The CDR3 DNA reads TGTGCCAGCAGTTACCTACGTCAGCCCCAGCATTTT. Translated, it gives CASSYLRQPQHF.

For this clone: An end of the junction differs from the germline gene, which may be a read error. The CDR3 reads CSARGGLAGGNEQLF. The CDR3 DNA reads as TGCAGTGCTAGAGGGGGACTAGCGGGAGGAAATGAGCAGCTCTTC. This chain joins TRBV20-1 and TRBJ2-1, with 15 bases aligning to TRBD2. The CDR3 runs 15 residues. Germline loops: CDR1 DFQATT, CDR2 SNEGSKA (reference sequence).

The chain is built from TRBV7-8 and TRBJ1-5; D is perhaps TRBD1 (6 bases). Trimming shortened V by 3 bases and J by 9 bases, and 15 bases separated the two germline ends. Germline V gives CDR1 SGHVS, CDR2 FQNEAQ. The CDR3 loop spans 14 amino acids. Here the CDR3 reads CASSLGGGTAPQHF. The CDR3 coding sequence is TGTGCCAGCAGCTTGGGAGGGGGAACAGCGCCCCAGCATTTT.

This clone is judged large (0.1 to 1%). The chain links TRBV6-2 or TRBV6-3 to TRBJ2-5; D is ambiguous. The V end was cut by 2 bases, the J end by 5 bases, with 12 bases between. CDR3 length: 14 residues. From germline, CDR1 is MNHEY and CDR2 SVGEGT. In DNA, the CDR3 is TGTGCCAGCAGTTACGAACACCCGCGGGAGACCCAGTACTTC. Protein product: CASSYEHPRETQYF.

This clone was detected many times. This rearrangement joins TRBV5-6 to TRBJ1-1; D may be TRBD1 (6 bases). Per the germline V gene, CDR1 is SGHDT and CDR2 is YYEEEE. The CDR3 length is 14 residues. V shed 4 bases and J shed 6 bases, with 16 bases lying between them. CDR3 residues: CASSRADSSAEAFF. As DNA, the CDR3 is TGTGCCAGCAGCCGAGCGGACAGCTCGGCTGAAGCTTTCTTT.

This chain joins TRBV2 and TRBJ1-2; unclear D gene. The V end lost 5 bases, the J end lost 8 bases, and 15 bases lay between the germline ends. The CDR3 loop spans 13 amino acids. Germline CDR1 SNHLY, CDR2 FYNNEI. This chain's CDR3 is CASSYREGHGYTF. DNA for the CDR3: TGTGCCAGCAGTTATAGGGAGGGTCACGGCTACACCTTC.

This clone was seen repeatedly, ten times or more. This chain joins TRBV7-2 and TRBJ1-1; 10 bases align to TRBD1. The V segment lost 7 bases and the J segment 4 bases; nucleotides outside the gene matches: 9. CDR3 size: 15 residues. Germline V gene data show CDR1 as SGHTA and CDR2 as FQGNSA. CDR3 protein: CASNSLWTGGTEAFF. The CDR3 region has the DNA TGTGCCAGCAACTCTCTATGGACAGGGGGCACTGAAGCTTTCTTT.

This clone has just a few counts. This chain links TRBV6-1 with TRBJ2-7, with D hard to call. Trimming removed 7 bases at V and 7 bases at J, with 20 bases between. The CDR3 is made up of 14 amino acids. CDR1 is MNHNS and CDR2 is SASEGT in the germline V gene. CDR3 amino acids: CASTLASPAGEQYF. The CDR3 DNA reads TGTGCCAGCACCCTGGCCTCTCCGGCTGGAGAGCAGTACTTC.

This clone was seen many times. This chain uses TRBV7-2 with TRBJ2-7; no reliable D call. V was shortened by 0 bases and J by 0 bases, with 9 bases between the two germline ends. This CDR3 is 15 amino acids long. Germline V gene sequence: CDR1 SGHTA, CDR2 FQGNSA. DNA for the CDR3: TGTGCCAGCAGCTTAGCCTCGTCAGCCTCCTACGAGCAGTACTTC. It encodes CASSLASSASYEQYF.

This chain links TRBV20-1 with TRBJ1-2; a possible D gene is TRBD1 (5 bases). This CDR3 spans 15 amino acids. Germline loops: CDR1 DFQATT, CDR2 SNEGSKA (reference sequence). V was clipped by 5 bases and J by 1 base, with 17 bases between them. The CDR3 is CSAPDGARDNYGYTF. The CDR3 DNA follows: TGCAGTGCTCCAGACGGGGCAAGAGATAACTATGGCTACACCTTC.

The chain recombines TRBV20-1 with TRBJ1-2; D is unresolved. The CDR3 is 14 residues long. V dropped 0 bases and J dropped 5 bases, with 13 bases sitting between them. Germline CDR1 DFQATT, CDR2 SNEGSKA (reference sequence). The CDR3: CSARDYIAPYGYTF. The CDR3 nucleotides read TGCAGTGCTAGAGATTACATTGCCCCGTATGGCTACACCTTC.

This clone was detected many times. The V call is TRBV18, the J call TRBJ2-1, with TRBD2 matching over 10 bases. Germline CDR1 reads KGHSH; CDR2 reads LQKENI. The CDR3 spans 18 residues. The V and J ends lost 2 bases and 4 bases, in that order; junction bases with no gene match: 11. The CDR3 DNA reads as TGTGCCAGCTCACCATTTGAACTAGCGGGGATCCTTTACAATGAGCAGTTCTTC. Its protein is CASSPFELAGILYNEQFF. The full variable domain, in which reference TRBV18 and TRBJ2-1 provide the parts outside the CDR3, is NAGVMQNPRHLVRRRGQEARLRCSPMKGHSHVYWYRQLPEEGLKFMVYLQKENIIDESGMPKERFSAEFPKEGPSILRIQQVVRGDSAAYFCASSPFELAGILYNEQFFGPGTRLTVL.